This TCR beta chain is from a study of OX40 agonist ivuxolimab in advanced cancers. Across the study: The study enrolled dose-escalation patients with hepatocellular carcinoma, melanoma, renal cell or head and neck cancer.

Repertoires were generated with immunoSEQ multiplex PCR, while TCRdb's copy carries only in-frame clones and drops some. The data contain 95,000 to 100,000 clones, approximately 83% of them seen just once; the ten biggest clones take up around 1.6%. As for this clone: The antigen is not known.

General observations from the study: In general, CD8+ T cells held more expanded clones than CD4+ did, on average. Partial responders at 0.1-3.0 mg/kg had among the lowest clonal expansion.

Peripheral blood came from all dose cohorts at three timepoints. V shed 4 bases and J shed 7 bases, with 11 bases lying between them. The CDR3 totals 12 residues. The germline V gene encodes CDR1 SGHNT and CDR2 YYREEE (reference sequence). The rearrangement links TRBV5-4 to TRBJ1-2; D remains unclear. Sequenced here: CD4+ or CD8+ T cells sorted from blood, sampled in a trial of the OX40 agonist ivuxolimab. This TCR derives from an adult with an advanced solid tumor such as melanoma, head and neck, liver or kidney cancer. CDR3 loop: CASSLDLGGYTF. CDR3 DNA sequence: TGTGCCAGCAGCCTTGATCTGGGTGGCTACACCTTC.